This is a list of T cell receptor beta chains from one sample in a study of blood T cell repertoires in COVID-19. The method was immunoSEQ multiplex PCR; TCRdb's version includes in-frame clones alone and lacks a portion of them. Seen here are over 200,000 clones, roughly 78% observed once, and the top ten hold around 12%. Sequenced input: peripheral blood. These receptors came from a woman aged 40 to 50 with acute or convalescent COVID-19. The CDR3 runs from the conserved cysteine through the conserved F or W. Fields, in order: J gene, clone size, V gene, D gene, CDR3 DNA, CDR3 protein. The D gene is left open where the match is weak. Expanded clones are given a class, and other clones once, few, many or no size at all.

TRBJ1-2	few	TRBV4-2	NA	TGTGCCAGCAGCCAAGATCCTGGTGAGGAGGTCCCGAGCTTC	CASSQDPGEEVPSF
TRBJ2-7	NA	TRBV5-1	NA	TGCGCCAGCAGTTCAGGCTCCTACGAGCAGTACTTC	CASSSGSYEQYF
TRBJ2-7	NA	TRBV6-5	TRBD2	TGTGCCAGCACGGGGGGTAGCTCCTACGAGCAGTACTTC	CASTGGSSYEQYF
TRBJ1-4	NA	TRBV5-1	NA	TGCGCCAGCAGCTCCGACTCCTTTGCGGAAAAACTGTTTTTT	CASSSDSFAEKLFF
TRBJ2-1	once	TRBV7-2	TRBD2	TGTGCCAGCAGCTTAGGACTAGCGGGAGGGCCGAAGCAACACAATGAGCAGTTCTTC	CASSLGLAGGPKQHNEQFF
TRBJ2-7	NA	TRBV12-3/TRBV12-4	NA	TGTGCCAGCAGTTTCATTCGCGGTGACGAGCAGTACTTC	CASSFIRGDEQYF
TRBJ1-5	NA	TRBV5-5	NA	TGTGCCAGCAGCTTTTCGGGGGTTAGCAATCAGCCCCAGCATTTT	CASSFSGVSNQPQHF
TRBJ2-7	once	TRBV3-1/TRBV3-2	TRBD1	TGTGCCAGCAGCCAAGCCGGGACAGGGAGGTACGAGCAGTACTTC	CASSQAGTGRYEQYF
TRBJ1-2	NA	TRBV27	NA	TGTGCCAGCTACAGACAAGACTATGGCTACACCTTC	CASYRQDYGYTF
TRBJ1-5	once	TRBV11-2	NA	TGTGCCAGTCAAGGGGTTGGGGGCAATCAGCCCCAGCATTTT	CASQGVGGNQPQHF
TRBJ1-1	NA	TRBV19	TRBD1	TGTGCCAGTGGGACAGAACACACTGAAGCTTTCTTT	CASGTEHTEAFF
TRBJ2-7	few	TRBV19	NA	TGTGCCAGTAGTATAGAGGCAGGGACTGGCGAGCAGTACTTC	CASSIEAGTGEQYF
TRBJ1-1	NA	TRBV6-5	TRBD1	TGTGCCAGCATCCCGACAGGGAGCAACACTGAAGCTTTCTTT	CASIPTGSNTEAFF
TRBJ2-4	once	TRBV19	NA	TGTGCCAGTAGTATAAGCGGACGGCTAGCCAAAAACATTCAGTACTTC	CASSISGRLAKNIQYF
TRBJ2-3	once	TRBV5-1	TRBD2	TGCGCCAGCAGCCCCGGGGGGGGATTTAGCACAGATACGCAGTATTTT	CASSPGGGFSTDTQYF
TRBJ2-3	NA	TRBV21-1	NA	TGTGCCAGCAGCAAAGAGAGACTAGCGGACCGCACAGATACGCAGTATTTT	CASSKERLADRTDTQYF
TRBJ2-7	NA	TRBV5-1	NA	TGCGCCAGCAGCTTGAACACGGGCGAGCAGTACTTC	CASSLNTGEQYF
TRBJ2-3	once	TRBV5-1	NA	TGCGCCAGCAGCTCCCCGCGACCGGGGTTAGCAGATACGCAGTATTTT	CASSSPRPGLADTQYF
TRBJ2-7	once	TRBV7-8	NA	TGTGCCAGCAGCTTAGGCCCAAGAACCGGGACATTTTACGAGCAGTACTTC	CASSLGPRTGTFYEQYF
TRBJ2-7	once	TRBV24-1	TRBD1	TGTGCCACCAGTGATTTAAACCCCGGGACAGGGGAATACGAGCAGTACTTC	CATSDLNPGTGEYEQYF
TRBJ2-7	NA	TRBV9	NA	TGTGCCAGCAGCCCTAATGACGACAGGCGGCGCGAGCAGTACTTC	CASSPNDDRRREQYF
TRBJ2-5	NA	TRBV27	NA	TGTGCCAGCCGCGGCGTGGGTCGTAGTGGGACCCAGTACTTC	CASRGVGRSGTQYF